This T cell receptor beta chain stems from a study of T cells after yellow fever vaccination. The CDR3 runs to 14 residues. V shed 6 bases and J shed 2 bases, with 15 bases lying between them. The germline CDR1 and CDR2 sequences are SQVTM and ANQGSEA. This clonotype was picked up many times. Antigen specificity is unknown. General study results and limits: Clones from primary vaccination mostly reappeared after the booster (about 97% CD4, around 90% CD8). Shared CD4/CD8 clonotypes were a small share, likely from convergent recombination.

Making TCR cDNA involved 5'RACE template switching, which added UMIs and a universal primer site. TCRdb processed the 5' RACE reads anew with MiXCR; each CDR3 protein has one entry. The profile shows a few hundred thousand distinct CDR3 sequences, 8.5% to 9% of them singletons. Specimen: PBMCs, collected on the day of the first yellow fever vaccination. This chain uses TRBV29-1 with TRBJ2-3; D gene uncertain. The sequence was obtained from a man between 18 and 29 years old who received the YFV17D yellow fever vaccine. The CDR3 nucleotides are TGCAGCGTAAGTCCGGCAGACCACACAGATACGCAGTATTTT. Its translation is CSVSPADHTDTQYF.